This T cell receptor (beta chain) was recorded in a study of cytotoxic CD8 clonotypes in ibrutinib-treated CLL. Turning to the study itself: Specimens for response were gathered following a median around eleven months of therapy, spanning 6 to 36. Notes on the study in general: Elevated clonality accompanied ibrutinib response, with a return toward baseline values at progression.

About this clone: Its target is unknown.

Clones were read by immunoSEQ multiplex PCR, and TCRdb kept only the in-frame ones, dropping some. The sample comprises hundreds of thousands of clones, under 80% of which are singletons, and approximately 15% rests with the top ten. PBMCs that had been cryopreserved were the source of 2 to 2.5 micrograms of genomic DNA for TCR beta libraries. This specimen consisted of PBMCs, obtained after 24 months of ibrutinib treatment. This TCR derives from a human donor with chronic lymphocytic leukemia.

The CDR3 is CASIDRGDQPQHF. The CDR3 DNA reads TGTGCCAGTATTGACAGGGGAGATCAGCCCCAGCATTTT. The rearrangement uses TRBV6-5 and TRBJ1-5, with 8 bases lining up with TRBD1. The CDR3 extends over 13 amino acids. Germline CDR1 MNHEY, CDR2 SVGAGI. V trimming: 9 bases; J trimming: 5 bases; junction bases outside the gene matches: 6.